The subject of this entry is one T cell receptor (beta chain). Its antigen is unknown. Diagnoses rested on clinical symptoms, serum thyroxine and TRAb, thyroid ultrasound and orbital computed tomography. What was amplified from RNA transcripts were TCR beta CDR3 regions. The HTBI primer set served for first-round RT-PCR of the TCR CDR3. TCRdb fed the multiplex PCR reads into MiXCR, producing one record per CDR3 protein. The sample gives hundreds of thousands of distinct CDR3 sequences, around 25% of which show up once; 73% is in the top ten. Germline CDR1 and CDR2: LNHDA and SQIVND (reference sequence). Between the trimmed V and J ends, which lost 3 bases and 1 base, there was a span of 9 bases. The CDR3 loop spans 15 amino acids. The entry originates in a study of T cells in Graves' hyperthyroidism and ophthalmopathy. Study summary: Peripheral blood was collected at initial diagnosis, before any treatment. Findings of the study overall: Blood also showed most of the thyroid clonotypes that were expanded above 0.001.

The receptor comes from a man aged 50-60 years with Graves' hyperthyroidism. V and J are TRBV19 and TRBJ2-2; no clear D gene. Sequences were obtained from blood. The CDR3: CASSMGLVNTGELFF. The DNA for the CDR3 is TGTGCCAGTAGTATGGGTCTGGTGAACACCGGGGAGCTGTTTTTT.